These 19 T cell receptor beta chains were all obtained from the same sample, sequenced in a study of post-analysis software for immune sequencing data. General study points: Roughly five TRBV segments appeared more often in patients than in controls, and TRBV5-6, TRBV5-1 and TRBV20-1 were among these.

Their antigen targets remain unknown. Tagging with unique molecular identifiers was a feature of the TCR beta cDNA libraries. TCRdb redid the calling of the PCR reads with MiXCR, one entry per CDR3 protein. Among 600,000 to 700,000 distinct CDR3 sequences listed, approximately 59% were seen once. The sequencing input was blood. The receptor set was obtained from a girl aged 2-10 years with multiple sclerosis.

The V call is TRBV20-1, the J call TRBJ2-7; TRBD1 aligns across 10 bases. The V gene's germline CDR1 is DFQATT and CDR2 SNEGSKA (reference sequence). CDR3 length: 14 amino acids. V lost 3 bases, J lost 6 bases, and 8 bases stayed unmatched. The CDR3 DNA reads TGCAGTGCTAGGGATCCGGGACAGGGGACCGAGCAGTACTTC. As protein: CSARDPGQGTEQYF.

The gene calls are TRBV30 and TRBJ1-2; D is ambiguous. V was clipped by 4 bases and J by 0 bases, with 9 bases between them. The CDR3 totals 13 residues. Germline CDR1 and CDR2: GTSNPN and SVGIG (reference sequence). Here the CDR3 DNA reads TGTGCCTGGACTACGGTAGCTAACTATGGCTACACCTTC. It yields the protein CAWTTVANYGYTF.

This chain joins TRBV6-6 and TRBJ2-3; D not certain. Per germline, CDR1 MNHNY and CDR2 SVGAGI (reference sequence). The V and J ends lost 6 bases and 2 bases respectively, with 15 bases between them. The CDR3 contains 15 residues. Here the CDR3 DNA reads TGTGCCAGCAGGCCGCGGAGTCCCCTCACAGATACGCAGTATTTT. As protein: CASRPRSPLTDTQYF.

The CDR3 sequence: CASSPRGQGSYSDEQYF. Here the CDR3 DNA reads TGTGCCAGCAGCCCGAGAGGACAGGGGTCATACTCGGACGAGCAGTACTTC. J is TRBJ2-7 and V is TRBV7-2; TRBD1 aligns across 9 bases. The germline V gene has CDR1 SGHTA and CDR2 FQGNSA. With V trimmed by 5 bases and J by 5 bases, 16 bases remained unmatched. The CDR3 covers 17 residues.

The chain joins TRBV20-1 to TRBJ2-3, with 7 bases aligning to TRBD2. CDR1 DFQATT and CDR2 SNEGSKA come from the germline V gene (reference sequence). CDR3 length: 15 residues. The V and J ends lost 6 bases and 2 bases, in that order; junction bases with no gene match: 11. CDR3 protein: CSAKDIAGATDTQYF. The DNA of the CDR3 is TGCAGTGCCAAGGACATAGCGGGTGCCACAGATACGCAGTATTTT.

The gene calls are TRBV20-1 and TRBJ1-1; D perhaps matches TRBD1 (5 bases). This CDR3 contains 16 residues. The germline V gene has CDR1 DFQATT and CDR2 SNEGSKA (reference sequence). Trimming removed 3 bases from V and 4 bases from J, with 21 bases in between. The CDR3 nucleotides read TGCAGTGCTAGGCCCCAGTGGGGGGACGGGAGCACTGAAGCTTTCTTT. Amino acids: CSARPQWGDGSTEAFF.

CDR3 coding DNA: TGTGCCAGCAGCCAAGACGAAGGTACTTATGGCTACACCTTC. This sequence encodes CASSQDEGTYGYTF. The V and J genes are TRBV3-1 and TRBJ1-2, with D uncertain. CDR1 is LGHDT, CDR2 YNNKEL, per germline (reference sequence). The CDR3 is made up of 14 amino acids. Trimming cost V 0 bases and J 5 bases, with 10 bases left between them.

The table lists this clonotype with a few counts. The chain recombines TRBV27 with TRBJ2-3; 7 positions agree with TRBD2. CDR1 is MNHEY, CDR2 SMNVEV, per germline (reference sequence). Trimming at V came to 6 bases and at J to 7 bases, leaving 19 bases not matched to a gene. CDR3 length equals 17 residues. CDR3 bases: TGTGCCAGCAGCCTACTTCTAGGGTGGGGGGGTTTTAATACGCAGTATTTT. Translated: CASSLLLGWGGFNTQYF.

This clonotype was recorded once. J is TRBJ2-7 and V is TRBV12-3 or TRBV12-4; 7 bases agree with TRBD1. With 6 bases clipped from V and 6 bases from J, the junction kept 5 bases outside the gene matches. The CDR3 has 12 residues. The CDR3 spells CASSVQGTEQYF. CDR3 DNA sequence: TGTGCCAGCAGCGTACAGGGGACCGAGCAGTACTTC.

This rearrangement joins TRBV10-3 to TRBJ2-3; 9 bases are shared with TRBD2. Trimming took 2 bases from V and 3 from J; bases not matched to a gene: 3. The CDR3 runs 15 residues. CDR1 and CDR2 (germline): ENHRY, SYGVKD. CDR3 region: CAISERREGTDTQYF. The CDR3 region has the DNA TGTGCCATCAGTGAGAGGCGGGAGGGTACAGATACGCAGTATTTT.

This chain uses TRBV20-1 with TRBJ1-1; D unclear. The germline gives CDR1 DFQATT, CDR2 SNEGSKA (reference sequence). This CDR3 region has 12 residues. V shed 2 bases and J shed 1 base, with 5 bases lying between them. The CDR3 sequence: CSARFGNTEAFF. The CDR3 bases are TGCAGTGCTAGATTCGGGAACACTGAAGCTTTCTTT.

This sequence joins TRBV10-3 and TRBJ2-3, with TRBD2 identical over 7 bases. The CDR3 is made up of 12 amino acids. Germline V gene sequence: CDR1 ENHRY, CDR2 SYGVKD. V lost 10 bases and J lost 5; bases outside the gene matches: 6. The CDR3 protein is CASGREGDTQYF. CDR3 in DNA: TGTGCCAGCGGGAGAGAGGGAGATACGCAGTATTTT.

The chain couples TRBV12-3 or TRBV12-4 to TRBJ2-7; the D gene is possibly TRBD1 (6 bases). The CDR3 totals 13 residues. The V gene lost 7 bases and the J gene lost 3 bases, with 13 bases spanning the gap. The CDR3 DNA sequence: TGTGCCAGCATGGGGGCAGGACGCTACGAGCAGTACTTC. Amino acids: CASMGAGRYEQYF.

The table lists this clonotype with a few counts. The rearrangement links TRBV20-1 to TRBJ2-5; D perhaps matches TRBD2 (6 bases). The germline CDR1 and CDR2 sequences are DFQATT and SNEGSKA (reference sequence). This CDR3 has 11 residues. V was cut by 2 bases and J by 12 bases, with 13 bases left in between. CDR3 in amino acids: CSARTAGAEYF. CDR3 coding DNA: TGCAGTGCTAGAACAGCGGGTGCGGAGTACTTC.

This chain uses TRBV4-1 with TRBJ1-4, with 7 nucleotides matching TRBD1. V trimming: 5 bases; J trimming: 0 bases; junction bases outside the gene matches: 3. The CDR3 sequence is 15 residues long. Per the germline V gene, CDR1 is MGHRA and CDR2 is YSYEKL. CDR3 residues: CASSYQGATNEKLFF. For the CDR3, the DNA is TGCGCCAGCAGCTATCAGGGGGCAACTAATGAAAAACTGTTTTTT.

This clonotype was seen more than once but under ten times. V usage is TRBV4-2 and J usage is TRBJ2-2; 12 bases line up with TRBD1. The germline CDR1 and CDR2 sequences are LGHNA and YNFKEQ. After removal of 3 bases from V and 7 bases from J, the junction contained 6 bases not matched to a gene. The CDR3 is made up of 16 amino acids. The CDR3 here is CASSQGTGGAVGELFF. CDR3 bases: TGTGCCAGCAGCCAGGGGACAGGGGGCGCGGTCGGGGAGCTGTTTTTT.

The chain recombines TRBV5-1 with TRBJ2-5; the match to TRBD2 covers 10 bases. This CDR3 has 16 residues. V shed 0 bases, J shed 4 bases, and the junction held 6 bases outside the gene matches. Germline V gene sequence: CDR1 SGHRS, CDR2 YFSETQ. CDR3 in amino acids: CASSLGASGSAETQYF. The CDR3 bases are TGCGCCAGCAGCTTGGGGGCTAGCGGGAGTGCAGAGACCCAGTACTTC.

The chain carries TRBV20-1 and TRBJ2-5; D unresolved. Gene TRBJ2-7 matches the end of the DNA better, so the J call may be wrong. The CDR3 sequence is 13 residues long. The germline V gene has CDR1 DFQATT and CDR2 SNEGSKA (reference sequence). The CDR3 is CSARLTGSYEQYF. Here the CDR3 DNA reads TGCAGTGCTAGGCTGACTGGATCCTACGAGCAGTACTTC.

The gene calls are TRBV15 and TRBJ2-5; 10 bases map to TRBD2. After removal of 0 bases from V and 1 base from J, the junction contained 2 bases not matched to a gene. The CDR3 has 16 residues. From germline, CDR1 is LNHNV and CDR2 YYDKDF (reference sequence). The CDR3 region is CATSREASGGQETQYF. The CDR3 DNA reads TGTGCCACCAGCAGAGAAGCTAGCGGGGGCCAAGAGACCCAGTACTTC.